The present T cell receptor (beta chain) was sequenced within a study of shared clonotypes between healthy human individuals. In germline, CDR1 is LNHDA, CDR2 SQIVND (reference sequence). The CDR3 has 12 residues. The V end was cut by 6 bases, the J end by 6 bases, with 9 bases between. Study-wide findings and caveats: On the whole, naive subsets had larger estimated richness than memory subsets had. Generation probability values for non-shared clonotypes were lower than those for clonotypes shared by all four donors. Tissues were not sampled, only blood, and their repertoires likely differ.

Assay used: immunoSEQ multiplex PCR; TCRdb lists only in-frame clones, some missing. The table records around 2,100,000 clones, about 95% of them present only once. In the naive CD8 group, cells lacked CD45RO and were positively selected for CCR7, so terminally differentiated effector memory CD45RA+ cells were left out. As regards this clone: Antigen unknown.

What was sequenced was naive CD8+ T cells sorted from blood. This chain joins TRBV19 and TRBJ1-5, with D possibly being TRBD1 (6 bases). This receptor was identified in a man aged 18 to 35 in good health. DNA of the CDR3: TGTGCCAGTAGGATACAGGGTCAGCCCCAGCATTTT. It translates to CASRIQGQPQHF.